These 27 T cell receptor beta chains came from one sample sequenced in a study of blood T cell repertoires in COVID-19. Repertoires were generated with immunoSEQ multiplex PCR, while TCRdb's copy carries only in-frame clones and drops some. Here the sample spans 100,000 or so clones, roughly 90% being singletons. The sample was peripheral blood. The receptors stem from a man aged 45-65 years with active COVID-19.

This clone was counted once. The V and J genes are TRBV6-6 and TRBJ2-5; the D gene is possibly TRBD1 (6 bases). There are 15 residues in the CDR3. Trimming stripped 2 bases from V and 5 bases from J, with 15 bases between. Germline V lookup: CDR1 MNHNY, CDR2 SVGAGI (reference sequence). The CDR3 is CASSYPGTIGETQYF. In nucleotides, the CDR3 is TGTGCCAGCAGTTACCCCGGGACAATAGGGGAGACCCAGTACTTC.

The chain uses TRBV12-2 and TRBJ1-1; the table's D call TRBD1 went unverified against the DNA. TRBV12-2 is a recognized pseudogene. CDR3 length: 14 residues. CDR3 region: CASRLKGRDLEAFF. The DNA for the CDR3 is TGTGCAAGTCGCTTAAAAGGCAGGGATCTTGAAGCTTTCTTT.

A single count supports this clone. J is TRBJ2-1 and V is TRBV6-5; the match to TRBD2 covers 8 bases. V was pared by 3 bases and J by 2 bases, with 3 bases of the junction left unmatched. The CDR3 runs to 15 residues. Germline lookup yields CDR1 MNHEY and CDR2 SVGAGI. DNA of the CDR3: TGTGCCAGCAGTTATTTCGGGGGGGCCTACAATGAGCAGTTCTTC. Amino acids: CASSYFGGAYNEQFF.

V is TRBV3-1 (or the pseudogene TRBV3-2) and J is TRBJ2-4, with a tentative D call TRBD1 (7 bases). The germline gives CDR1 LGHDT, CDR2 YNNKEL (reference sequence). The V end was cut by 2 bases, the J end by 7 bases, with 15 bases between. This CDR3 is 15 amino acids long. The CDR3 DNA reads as TGTGCCAGCAGCCAAAAGGGGGCAGGGAGGAACATTCAGTACTTC. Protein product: CASSQKGAGRNIQYF.

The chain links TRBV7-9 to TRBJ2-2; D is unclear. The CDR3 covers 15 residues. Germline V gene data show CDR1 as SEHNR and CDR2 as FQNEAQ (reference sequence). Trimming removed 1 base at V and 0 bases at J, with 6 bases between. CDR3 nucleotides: TGTGCCAGCAGCTTAGGCGGCGCGAACACCGGGGAGCTGTTTTTT. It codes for CASSLGGANTGELFF.

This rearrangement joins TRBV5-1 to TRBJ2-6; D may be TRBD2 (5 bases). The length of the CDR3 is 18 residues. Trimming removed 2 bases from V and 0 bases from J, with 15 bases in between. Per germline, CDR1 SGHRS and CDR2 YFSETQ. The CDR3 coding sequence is TGCGCCAGCAGCTTTGTATTCAAGGACTTCTCTGGGGCCAACGTCCTGACTTTC. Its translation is CASSFVFKDFSGANVLTF.

The CDR3 bases are TGTGCCAGCAGCTCCCCGATTTACAGGGGAAACTACGAGCAGTACGTC. It is translated as CASSSPIYRGNYEQYV. The rearrangement joins TRBV5-6 to TRBJ2-7; 7 bases are a match to TRBD1. The CDR3 extends over 16 amino acids. Trimming at V came to 3 bases and at J to 3 bases, leaving 12 bases not matched to a gene. Germline CDR1 reads SGHDT; CDR2 reads YYEEEE.

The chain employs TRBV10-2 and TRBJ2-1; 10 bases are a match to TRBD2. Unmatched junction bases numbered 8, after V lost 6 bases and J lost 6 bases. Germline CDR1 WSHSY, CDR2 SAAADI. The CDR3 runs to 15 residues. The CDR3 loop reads CASSRAGGHGNEQFF. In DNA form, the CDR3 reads TGCGCCAGCAGCCGAGCGGGAGGGCATGGCAATGAGCAGTTCTTC.

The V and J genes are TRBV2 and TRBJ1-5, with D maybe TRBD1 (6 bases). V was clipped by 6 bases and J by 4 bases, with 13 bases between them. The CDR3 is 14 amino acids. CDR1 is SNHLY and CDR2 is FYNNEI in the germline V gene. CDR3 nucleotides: TGTGCCAGCAGGGGCGGACAGCTTAATCAGCCCCAGCATTTT. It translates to CASRGGQLNQPQHF.

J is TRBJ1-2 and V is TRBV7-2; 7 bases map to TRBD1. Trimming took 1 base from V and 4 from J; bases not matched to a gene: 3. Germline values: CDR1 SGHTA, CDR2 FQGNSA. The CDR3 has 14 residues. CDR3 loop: CASSLGGDSYGYTF. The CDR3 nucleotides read TGTGCCAGCAGCTTAGGGGGGGACAGCTATGGCTACACCTTC.

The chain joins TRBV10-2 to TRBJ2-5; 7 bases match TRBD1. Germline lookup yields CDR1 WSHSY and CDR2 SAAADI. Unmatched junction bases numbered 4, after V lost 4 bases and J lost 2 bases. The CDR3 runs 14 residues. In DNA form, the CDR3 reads TGCGCCAGCAGTGGTGACAGGGCACAAGAGACCCAGTACTTC. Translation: CASSGDRAQETQYF.

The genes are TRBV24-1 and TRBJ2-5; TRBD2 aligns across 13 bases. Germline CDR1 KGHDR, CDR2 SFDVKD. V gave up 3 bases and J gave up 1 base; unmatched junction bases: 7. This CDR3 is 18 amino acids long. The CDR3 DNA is TGTGCCACCAGTGATCCCGGGACTAGCGGGACTATCCAAGAGACCCAGTACTTC. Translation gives CATSDPGTSGTIQETQYF.

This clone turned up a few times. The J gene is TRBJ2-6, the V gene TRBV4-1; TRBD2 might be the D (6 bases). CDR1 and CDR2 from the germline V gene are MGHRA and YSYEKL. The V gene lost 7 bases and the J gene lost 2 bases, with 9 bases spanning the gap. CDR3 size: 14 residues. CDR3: CASTREAGANVLTF. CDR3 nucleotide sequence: TGCGCCAGCACCAGGGAGGCTGGGGCCAACGTCCTGACTTTC.

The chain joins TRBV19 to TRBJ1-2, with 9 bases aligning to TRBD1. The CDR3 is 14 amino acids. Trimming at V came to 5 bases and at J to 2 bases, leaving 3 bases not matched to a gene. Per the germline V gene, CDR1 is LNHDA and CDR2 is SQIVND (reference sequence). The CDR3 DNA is TGTGCCAGTAGTGCAGACAGGGGGAACTATGGCTACACCTTC. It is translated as CASSADRGNYGYTF.

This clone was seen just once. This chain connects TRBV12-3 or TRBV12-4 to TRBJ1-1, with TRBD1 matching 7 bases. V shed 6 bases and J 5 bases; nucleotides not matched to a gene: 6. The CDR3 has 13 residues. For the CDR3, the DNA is TGTGCCAGCAGCCAGACAGGGAAGACTGAAGCTTTCTTT. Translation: CASSQTGKTEAFF.

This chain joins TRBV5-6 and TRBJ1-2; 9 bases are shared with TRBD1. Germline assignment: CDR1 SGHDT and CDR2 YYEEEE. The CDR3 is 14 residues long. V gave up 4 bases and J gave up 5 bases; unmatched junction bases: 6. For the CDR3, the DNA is TGTGCCAGCAGCGTGGGACAGGGCACATATGGCTACACCTTC. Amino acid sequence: CASSVGQGTYGYTF.

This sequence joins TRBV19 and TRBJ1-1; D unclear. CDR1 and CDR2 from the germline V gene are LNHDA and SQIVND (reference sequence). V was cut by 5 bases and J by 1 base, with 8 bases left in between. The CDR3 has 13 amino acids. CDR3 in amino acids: CASSSTTNTEAFF. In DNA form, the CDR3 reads TGTGCCAGTAGTTCTACTACGAACACTGAAGCTTTCTTT. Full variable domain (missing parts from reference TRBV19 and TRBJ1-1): DGGITQSPKYLFRKEGQNVTLSCEQNLNHDAMYWYRQDPGQGLRLIYYSQIVNDFQKGDIAEGYSVSREKKESFPLTVTSAQKNPTAFYLCASSSTTNTEAFFGQGTRLTVV.

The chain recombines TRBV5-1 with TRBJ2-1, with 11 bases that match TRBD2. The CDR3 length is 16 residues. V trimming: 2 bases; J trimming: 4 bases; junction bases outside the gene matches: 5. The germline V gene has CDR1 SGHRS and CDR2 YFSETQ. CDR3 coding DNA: TGCGCCAGCAGCTTACTGACTAGCGGGGATTACAATGAGCAGTTCTTC. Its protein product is CASSLLTSGDYNEQFF.

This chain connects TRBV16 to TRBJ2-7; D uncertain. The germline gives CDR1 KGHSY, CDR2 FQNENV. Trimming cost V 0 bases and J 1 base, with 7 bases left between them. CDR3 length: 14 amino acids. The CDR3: CASSQSRMSYEQYF. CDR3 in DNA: TGTGCCAGCAGCCAATCCAGGATGTCCTACGAGCAGTACTTC.

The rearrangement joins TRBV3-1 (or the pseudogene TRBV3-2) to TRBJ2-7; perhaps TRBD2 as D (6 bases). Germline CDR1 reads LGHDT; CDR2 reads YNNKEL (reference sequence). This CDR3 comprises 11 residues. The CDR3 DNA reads TGTGGTGGCGGGGCCACCTACGAGCAGTACGTC. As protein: CGGGATYEQYV.

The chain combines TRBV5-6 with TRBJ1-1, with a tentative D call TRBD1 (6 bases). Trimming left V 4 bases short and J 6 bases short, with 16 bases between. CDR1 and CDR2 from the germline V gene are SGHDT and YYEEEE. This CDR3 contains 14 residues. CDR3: CASSPGDISPEAFF. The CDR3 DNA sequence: TGTGCCAGCAGCCCTGGGGACATTTCTCCTGAAGCTTTCTTT.

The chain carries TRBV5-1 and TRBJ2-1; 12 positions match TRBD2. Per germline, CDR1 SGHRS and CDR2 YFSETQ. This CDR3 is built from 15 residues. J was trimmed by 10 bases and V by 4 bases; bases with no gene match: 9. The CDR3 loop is CASSPGLAGGSEQFF. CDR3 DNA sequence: TGCGCCAGCAGCCCGGGTCTAGCGGGGGGGTCCGAGCAGTTCTTC.

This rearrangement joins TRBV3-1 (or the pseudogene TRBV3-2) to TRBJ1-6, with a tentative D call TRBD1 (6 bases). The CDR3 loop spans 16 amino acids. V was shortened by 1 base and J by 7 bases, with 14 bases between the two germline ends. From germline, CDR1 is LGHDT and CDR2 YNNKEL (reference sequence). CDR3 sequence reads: CASSQVSGVRNSPLHF. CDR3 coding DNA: TGTGCCAGCAGCCAAGTATCAGGGGTAAGGAATTCACCCCTCCACTTT.

For the CDR3, the DNA is TGTGCCAGCAGTGATTTCCAGGGGGGCACCGGGGAGCTGTTTTTT. Translating gives CASSDFQGGTGELFF. This rearrangement joins TRBV2 to TRBJ2-2; D may be TRBD1 (7 bases). This CDR3 region has 15 residues. Germline CDR1 SNHLY, CDR2 FYNNEI. The germline V and J ends were trimmed by 3 bases and 4 bases, with 12 bases remaining between them.

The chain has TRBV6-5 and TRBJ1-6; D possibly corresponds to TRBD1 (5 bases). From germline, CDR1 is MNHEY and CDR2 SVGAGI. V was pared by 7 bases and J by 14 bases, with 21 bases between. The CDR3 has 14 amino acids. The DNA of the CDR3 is TGTGCCAGCACCCCACTGGGGGGGAGAGGAACCCTCCACTTT. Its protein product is CASTPLGGRGTLHF.

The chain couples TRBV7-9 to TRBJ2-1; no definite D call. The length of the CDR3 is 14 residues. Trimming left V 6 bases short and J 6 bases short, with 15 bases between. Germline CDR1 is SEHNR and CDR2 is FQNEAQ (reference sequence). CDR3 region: CASRSRHNPNEQFF. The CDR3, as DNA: TGTGCCAGCAGAAGCCGACACAACCCCAATGAGCAGTTCTTC.

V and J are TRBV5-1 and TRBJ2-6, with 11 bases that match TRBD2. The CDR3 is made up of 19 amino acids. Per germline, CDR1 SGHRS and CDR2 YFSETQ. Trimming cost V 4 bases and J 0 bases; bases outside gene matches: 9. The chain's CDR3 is CASSVQPGLADSGANVLTF. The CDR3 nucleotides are TGCGCCAGCAGCGTTCAACCGGGACTAGCGGACTCTGGGGCCAACGTCCTGACTTTC.